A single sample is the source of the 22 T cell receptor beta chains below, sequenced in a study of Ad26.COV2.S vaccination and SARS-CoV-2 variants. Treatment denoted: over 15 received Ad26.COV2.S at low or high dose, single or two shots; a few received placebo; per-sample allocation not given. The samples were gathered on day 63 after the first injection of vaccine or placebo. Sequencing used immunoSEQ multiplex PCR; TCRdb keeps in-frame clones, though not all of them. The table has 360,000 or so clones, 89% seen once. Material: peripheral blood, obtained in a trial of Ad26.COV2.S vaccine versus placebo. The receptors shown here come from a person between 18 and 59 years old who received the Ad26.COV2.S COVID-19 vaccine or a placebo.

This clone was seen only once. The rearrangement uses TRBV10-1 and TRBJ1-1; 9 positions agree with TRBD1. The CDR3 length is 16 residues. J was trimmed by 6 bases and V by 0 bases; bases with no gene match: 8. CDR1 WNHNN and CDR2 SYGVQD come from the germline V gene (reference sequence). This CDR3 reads CASSESGTGPYAEAFF. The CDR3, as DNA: TGCGCCAGCAGTGAGTCGGGGACAGGGCCGTACGCTGAAGCTTTCTTT.

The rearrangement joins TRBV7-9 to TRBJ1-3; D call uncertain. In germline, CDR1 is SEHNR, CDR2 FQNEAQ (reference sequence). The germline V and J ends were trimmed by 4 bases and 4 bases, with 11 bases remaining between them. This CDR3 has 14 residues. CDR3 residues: CASSSAGTGNTIYF. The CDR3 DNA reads TGTGCCAGCAGCTCGGCGGGTACCGGAAACACCATATATTTT.

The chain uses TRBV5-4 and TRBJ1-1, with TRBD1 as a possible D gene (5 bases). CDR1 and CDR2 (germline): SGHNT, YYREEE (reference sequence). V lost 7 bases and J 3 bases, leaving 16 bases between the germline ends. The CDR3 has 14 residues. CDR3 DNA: TGTGCCAGCGGAGCGGGGCAGACGGACACTGAAGCTTTCTTT. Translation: CASGAGQTDTEAFF.

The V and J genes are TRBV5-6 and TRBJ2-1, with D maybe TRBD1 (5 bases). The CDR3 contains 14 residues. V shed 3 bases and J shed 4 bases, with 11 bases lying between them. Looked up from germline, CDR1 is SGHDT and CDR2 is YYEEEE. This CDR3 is CASSSRQPYNEQFF. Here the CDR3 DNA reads TGTGCCAGCAGCTCCCGACAGCCTTACAATGAGCAGTTCTTC.

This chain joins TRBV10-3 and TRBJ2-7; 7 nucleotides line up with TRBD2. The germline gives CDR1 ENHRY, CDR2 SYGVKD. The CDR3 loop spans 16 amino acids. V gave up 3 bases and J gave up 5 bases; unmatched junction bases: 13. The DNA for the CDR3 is TGTGCCATCAGTGATGCTTCGCGGGGGACCACCAACGAGCAGTACTTC. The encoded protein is CAISDASRGTTNEQYF.

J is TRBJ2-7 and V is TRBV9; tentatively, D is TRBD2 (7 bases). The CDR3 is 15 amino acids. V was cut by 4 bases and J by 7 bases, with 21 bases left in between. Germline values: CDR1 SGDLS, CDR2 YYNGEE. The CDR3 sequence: CASSSPRGGGEEQYF. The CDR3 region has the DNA TGTGCCAGCAGCTCCCCCCGAGGAGGGGGGGAGGAGCAGTACTTC.

The chain's CDR3 is CAIRRGINEQFF. The CDR3 bases are TGTGCCATCCGGAGGGGGATAAATGAGCAGTTCTTC. The V gene is TRBV6-5, the J gene TRBJ2-1; perhaps D is TRBD1 or TRBD2 (6 bases each). The CDR3 sequence is 12 residues long. CDR1 is MNHEY and CDR2 is SVGAGI in the germline V gene. Trimming took off 10 bases at V and 7 bases at J, with 14 bases between the two ends.

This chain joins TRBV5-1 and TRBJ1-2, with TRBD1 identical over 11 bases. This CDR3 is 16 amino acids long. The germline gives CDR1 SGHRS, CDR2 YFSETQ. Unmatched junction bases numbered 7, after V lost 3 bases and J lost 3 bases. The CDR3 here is CASSSGQGAYDYGYTF. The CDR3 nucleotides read TGCGCCAGCAGCTCCGGACAGGGGGCTTATGACTATGGCTACACCTTC.

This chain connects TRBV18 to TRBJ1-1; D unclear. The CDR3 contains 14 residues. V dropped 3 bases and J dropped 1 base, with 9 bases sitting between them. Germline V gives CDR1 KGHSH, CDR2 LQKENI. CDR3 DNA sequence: TGTGCCAGCTCACCGATATCTCAGAACACTGAAGCTTTCTTT. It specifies CASSPISQNTEAFF. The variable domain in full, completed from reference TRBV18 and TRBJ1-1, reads NAGVMQNPRHLVRRRGQEARLRCSPMKGHSHVYWYRQLPEEGLKFMVYLQKENIIDESGMPKERFSAEFPKEGPSILRIQQVVRGDSAAYFCASSPISQNTEAFFGQGTRLTVV.

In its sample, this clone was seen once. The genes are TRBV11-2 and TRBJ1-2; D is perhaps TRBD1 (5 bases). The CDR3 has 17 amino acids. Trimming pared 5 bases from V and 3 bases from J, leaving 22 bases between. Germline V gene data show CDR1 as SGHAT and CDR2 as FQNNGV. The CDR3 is CASSPWTTLRADYGYTF. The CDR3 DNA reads TGTGCCAGCAGCCCCTGGACAACACTCAGGGCTGACTATGGCTACACCTTC.

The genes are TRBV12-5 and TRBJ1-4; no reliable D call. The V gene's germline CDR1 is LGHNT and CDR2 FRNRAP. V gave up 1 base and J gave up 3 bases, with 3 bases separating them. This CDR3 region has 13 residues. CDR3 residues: CASGLDSNEKLFF. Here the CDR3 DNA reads TGTGCTAGTGGTTTGGACTCTAATGAAAAACTGTTTTTT.

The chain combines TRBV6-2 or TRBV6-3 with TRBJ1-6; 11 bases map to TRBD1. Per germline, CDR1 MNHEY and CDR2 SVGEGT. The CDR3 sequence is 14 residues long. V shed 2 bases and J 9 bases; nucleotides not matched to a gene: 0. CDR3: CASSYGQGASPLHF. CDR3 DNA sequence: TGTGCCAGCAGTTACGGACAGGGGGCTTCACCCCTCCACTTT.

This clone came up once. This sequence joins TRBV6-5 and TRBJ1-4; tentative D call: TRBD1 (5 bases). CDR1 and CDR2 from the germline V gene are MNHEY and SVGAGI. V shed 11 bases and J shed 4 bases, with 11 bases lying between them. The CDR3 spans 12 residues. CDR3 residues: CAATGYNEKLFF. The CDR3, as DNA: TGTGCCGCAACAGGTTATAATGAAAAACTGTTTTTT.

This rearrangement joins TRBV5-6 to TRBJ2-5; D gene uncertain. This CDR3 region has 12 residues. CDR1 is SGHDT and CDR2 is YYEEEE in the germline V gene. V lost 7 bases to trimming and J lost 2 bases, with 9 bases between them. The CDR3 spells CASASEQETQYF. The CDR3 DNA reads TGTGCCAGCGCCTCAGAGCAAGAGACCCAGTACTTC.

The CDR3 protein is CASSFTSQALLMNTEAFF. In DNA, the CDR3 is TGTGCCAGCAGCTTTACCTCCCAGGCCCTTCTCATGAACACTGAAGCTTTCTTT. The V gene is TRBV7-9, the J gene TRBJ1-1; D unresolved. Deletions cut 3 bases from V and 0 bases from J, with 20 bases between. Germline CDR1 and CDR2: SEHNR and FQNEAQ (reference sequence). This CDR3 region has 18 residues.

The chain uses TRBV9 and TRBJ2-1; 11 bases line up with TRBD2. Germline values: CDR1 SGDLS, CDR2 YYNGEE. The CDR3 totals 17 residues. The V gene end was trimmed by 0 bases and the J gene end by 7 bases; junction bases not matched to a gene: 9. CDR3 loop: CASSVGTSGRRWNEQFF. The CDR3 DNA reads TGTGCCAGCAGCGTAGGCACTAGCGGGAGACGGTGGAATGAGCAGTTCTTC.

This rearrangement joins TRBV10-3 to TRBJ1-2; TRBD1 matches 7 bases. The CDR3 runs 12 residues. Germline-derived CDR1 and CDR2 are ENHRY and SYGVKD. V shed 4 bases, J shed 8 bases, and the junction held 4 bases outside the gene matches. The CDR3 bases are TGTGCCATCAGTGTCGACAGGGTCGGCTACACCTTC. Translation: CAISVDRVGYTF.

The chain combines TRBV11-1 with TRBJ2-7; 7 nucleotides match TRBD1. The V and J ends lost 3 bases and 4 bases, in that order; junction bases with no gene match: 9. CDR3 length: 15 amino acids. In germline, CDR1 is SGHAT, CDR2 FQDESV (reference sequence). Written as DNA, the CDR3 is TGTGCCAGCAGCTTGGCGAGGGGGCGACTTTACGAGCAGTACTTC. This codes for CASSLARGRLYEQYF.

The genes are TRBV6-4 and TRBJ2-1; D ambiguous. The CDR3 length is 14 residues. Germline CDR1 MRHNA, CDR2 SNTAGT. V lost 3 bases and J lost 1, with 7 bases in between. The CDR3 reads CASSELPSYNEQFF. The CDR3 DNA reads TGTGCCAGCAGTGAGCTCCCTTCCTACAATGAGCAGTTCTTC.

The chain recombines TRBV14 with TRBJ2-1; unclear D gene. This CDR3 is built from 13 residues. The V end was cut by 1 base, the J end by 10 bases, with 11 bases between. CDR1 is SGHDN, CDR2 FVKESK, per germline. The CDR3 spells CASSQGRYSEQFF. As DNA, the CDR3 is TGTGCCAGCAGCCAAGGACGTTACTCAGAGCAGTTCTTC.

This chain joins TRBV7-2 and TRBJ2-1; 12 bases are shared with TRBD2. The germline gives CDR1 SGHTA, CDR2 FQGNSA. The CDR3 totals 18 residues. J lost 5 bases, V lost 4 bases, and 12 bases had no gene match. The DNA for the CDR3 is TGTGCCAGCAGCTCCGGTGGGTTCCTAGCGGGAGGGAACAATGAGCAGTTCTTC. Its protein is CASSSGGFLAGGNNEQFF.

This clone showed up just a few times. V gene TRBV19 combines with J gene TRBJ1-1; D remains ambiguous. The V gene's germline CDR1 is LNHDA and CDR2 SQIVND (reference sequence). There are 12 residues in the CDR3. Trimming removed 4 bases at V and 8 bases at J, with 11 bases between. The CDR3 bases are TGTGCCAGTAGTAGCGTACATCCAGAAGCTTTCTTT. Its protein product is CASSSVHPEAFF.